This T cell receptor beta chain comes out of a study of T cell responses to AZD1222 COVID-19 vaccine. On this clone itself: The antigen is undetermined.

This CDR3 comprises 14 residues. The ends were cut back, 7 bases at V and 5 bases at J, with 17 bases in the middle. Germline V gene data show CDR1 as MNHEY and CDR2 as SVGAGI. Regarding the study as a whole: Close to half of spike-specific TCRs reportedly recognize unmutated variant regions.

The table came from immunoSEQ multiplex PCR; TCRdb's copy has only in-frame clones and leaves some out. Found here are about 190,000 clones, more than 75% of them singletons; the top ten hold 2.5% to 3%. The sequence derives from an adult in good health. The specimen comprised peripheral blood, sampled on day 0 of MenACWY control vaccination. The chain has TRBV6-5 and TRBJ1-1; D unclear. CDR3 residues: CASTPLGYSTEAFF. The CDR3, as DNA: TGTGCCAGCACTCCGTTGGGGTACAGTACTGAAGCTTTCTTT.